This is a list of T cell receptor beta chains from one sample in a study of regulatory T cells in long-lasting Graves disease. One entry per CDR3 protein, called by TCRdb with MiXCR from the multiplex PCR reads. This sample has 540,000 or so distinct CDR3 sequences, with approximately 12% found just once. This sample was shared with a second study, whose subject was T cells in Graves' hyperthyroidism and ophthalmopathy.

The sequencing used peripheral blood mononuclear cells (PBMCs), collected at new diagnosis, from a patient treated with antithyroid drugs. These receptors came from a man aged 25-45 years with Graves disease. Both conserved end residues are part of each CDR3. A D gene is named only where the DNA matches it firmly. The size of a clone is reported for some rows only, either as once, few or many, or as a class for expanded clones.

V gene: TRBV6-1
clone size: few
J gene: TRBJ1-2
D gene: TRBD1
CDR3 protein: CASRSTGTGRLYGYTF
CDR3 DNA: TGTGCCAGCAGATCCACGGGGACAGGGAGACTTTATGGCTACACCTTC

V gene: TRBV5-1
clone size: NA
J gene: TRBJ2-5
D gene: NA
CDR3 protein: CASSLARSSETQYF
CDR3 DNA: TGCGCCAGCAGCTTGGCGAGAAGCTCAGAGACCCAGTACTTC

V gene: TRBV7-9
clone size: NA
J gene: TRBJ2-2
D gene: NA
CDR3 protein: CASSSSLVGFTGELFF
CDR3 DNA: TGTGCCAGCAGCTCATCCCTGGTGGGTTTCACCGGGGAGCTGTTTTTT

V gene: TRBV18
clone size: few
J gene: TRBJ2-2
D gene: NA
CDR3 protein: CASSPNPNTGELFF
CDR3 DNA: TGTGCCAGCTCACCAAATCCGAACACCGGGGAGCTGTTTTTT

V gene: TRBV6-9
clone size: NA
J gene: TRBJ2-1
D gene: NA
CDR3 protein: CASSSLPSYNEQFF
CDR3 DNA: TGTGCCAGCAGTTCCCTCCCCTCTTACAATGAGCAGTTCTTC

V gene: TRBV13
clone size: many
J gene: TRBJ2-2
D gene: TRBD2
CDR3 protein: CASSLRGGDTGELFF
CDR3 DNA: TGCGCCAGCAGCTTGAGGGGAGGGGACACCGGGGAGCTGTTTTTT

V gene: TRBV11-2
clone size: NA
J gene: TRBJ2-7
D gene: NA
CDR3 protein: CASTQGLYEQYF
CDR3 DNA: TGTGCCAGCACCCAGGGCCTCTACGAGCAGTACTTC

V gene: TRBV19
clone size: NA
J gene: TRBJ1-6
D gene: NA
CDR3 protein: CASSIAGGPLHF
CDR3 DNA: TGTGCCAGTAGTATAGCCGGCGGGCCCCTCCACTTT

V gene: TRBV6-1
clone size: NA
J gene: TRBJ2-1
D gene: TRBD2
CDR3 protein: CASSGESGRRNEQFF
CDR3 DNA: TGTGCCAGCAGTGGTGAGAGCGGGAGGCGTAATGAGCAGTTCTTC

V gene: TRBV2
clone size: few
J gene: TRBJ1-3
D gene: TRBD1
CDR3 protein: CASRRLTGSGNTIYF
CDR3 DNA: TGTGCCAGCAGACGATTGACAGGGTCTGGAAACACCATATATTTT

V gene: TRBV9
clone size: few
J gene: TRBJ2-1
D gene: TRBD2
CDR3 protein: CASSTTGTSGRAYGYNEQFF
CDR3 DNA: TGTGCCAGCAGCACAACCGGGACTAGCGGGAGGGCCTACGGTTACAATGAGCAGTTCTTC

V gene: TRBV2
clone size: few
J gene: TRBJ1-6
D gene: NA
CDR3 protein: CASSPVGDLNSPLHF
CDR3 DNA: TGTGCCAGCAGCCCTGTGGGGGATCTCAATTCACCCCTCCACTTT

V gene: TRBV6-1
clone size: NA
J gene: TRBJ2-1
D gene: NA
CDR3 protein: CAGGNRGEDNEQFF
CDR3 DNA: TGTGCCGGGGGGAACAGGGGAGAAGACAATGAGCAGTTCTTC

V gene: TRBV12-3/TRBV12-4
clone size: NA
J gene: TRBJ2-7
D gene: TRBD2
CDR3 protein: CASRGLAGGPYLPEQYF
CDR3 DNA: TGTGCCAGCAGGGGACTAGCGGGAGGGCCCTATCTCCCCGAGCAGTACTTC

V gene: TRBV11-2
clone size: many
J gene: TRBJ1-3
D gene: TRBD1
CDR3 protein: CASSFRDSSGNTIYF
CDR3 DNA: TGTGCCAGCAGCTTCCGGGACAGCTCTGGAAACACCATATATTTT

V gene: TRBV28
clone size: NA
J gene: TRBJ1-5
D gene: NA
CDR3 protein: CASSLWATGADSNQPQHF
CDR3 DNA: TGTGCCAGCAGTTTATGGGCCACAGGAGCGGATAGCAATCAGCCCCAGCATTTT

V gene: TRBV28
clone size: once
J gene: TRBJ2-2
D gene: TRBD2
CDR3 protein: CASSFIRGIAGATGELFF
CDR3 DNA: TGTGCCAGCAGTTTCATCCGAGGGATAGCGGGGGCTACCGGGGAGCTGTTTTTT

V gene: TRBV2
clone size: many
J gene: TRBJ2-1
D gene: NA
CDR3 protein: CASKVSEVYNEQFF
CDR3 DNA: TGTGCCAGCAAGGTCAGCGAAGTCTACAATGAGCAGTTCTTC

V gene: TRBV29-1
clone size: few
J gene: TRBJ1-1
D gene: NA
CDR3 protein: CSVVRIAGELNTEAFF
CDR3 DNA: TGCAGCGTTGTCCGAATAGCGGGGGAATTGAACACTGAAGCTTTCTTT

V gene: TRBV7-9
clone size: many
J gene: TRBJ2-3
D gene: NA
CDR3 protein: CASSAGADTQYF
CDR3 DNA: TGTGCCAGCAGCGCAGGGGCAGATACGCAGTATTTT

V gene: TRBV29-1
clone size: many
J gene: TRBJ1-1
D gene: TRBD1
CDR3 protein: CSVERTGLNTEAFF
CDR3 DNA: TGCAGCGTTGAAAGGACAGGCTTGAACACTGAAGCTTTCTTT

V gene: TRBV11-2
clone size: few
J gene: TRBJ2-7
D gene: TRBD1
CDR3 protein: CASSLTGHLAYEQYF
CDR3 DNA: TGTGCCAGCAGCCTGACAGGGCATCTTGCCTACGAGCAGTACTTC

V gene: TRBV11-3
clone size: few
J gene: TRBJ2-2
D gene: NA
CDR3 protein: CASSPSTGPNTGELFF
CDR3 DNA: TGTGCCAGCAGCCCCTCGACAGGTCCGAACACCGGGGAGCTGTTTTTT

V gene: TRBV3-1
clone size: NA
J gene: TRBJ1-2
D gene: TRBD1
CDR3 protein: CASGQFRTGDGYTF
CDR3 DNA: TGTGCCAGCGGCCAGTTTCGGACAGGGGATGGCTACACCTTC

V gene: TRBV24-1
clone size: few
J gene: TRBJ1-2
D gene: NA
CDR3 protein: CATSDGEDVVGAYRYTF
CDR3 DNA: TGTGCCACCAGTGATGGAGAAGACGTGGTCGGGGCATATCGCTACACCTTC

V gene: TRBV19
clone size: few
J gene: TRBJ1-5
D gene: TRBD1
CDR3 protein: CASSIDWTGNQPQHF
CDR3 DNA: TGTGCCAGTAGTATAGATTGGACAGGGAATCAGCCCCAGCATTTT

V gene: TRBV6-1
clone size: few
J gene: TRBJ1-4
D gene: NA
CDR3 protein: CASIRIATNEKLFF
CDR3 DNA: TGTGCCAGCATCCGGATTGCAACTAATGAAAAACTGTTTTTT

V gene: TRBV5-1
clone size: NA
J gene: TRBJ2-5
D gene: TRBD2
CDR3 protein: CASSLAGPGGGTQYF
CDR3 DNA: TGCGCCAGCAGCTTGGCTGGGCCCGGGGGGGGGACCCAGTACTTC

V gene: TRBV4-1
clone size: few
J gene: TRBJ2-3
D gene: NA
CDR3 protein: CASSQDRLTTDTQYF
CDR3 DNA: TGCGCCAGCAGCCAAGATCGACTTACCACAGATACGCAGTATTTT

V gene: TRBV6-1
clone size: few
J gene: TRBJ2-6
D gene: NA
CDR3 protein: CASTAPGANVLTF
CDR3 DNA: TGTGCCAGTACAGCACCTGGGGCCAACGTCCTGACTTTC

V gene: TRBV28
clone size: many
J gene: TRBJ1-1
D gene: NA
CDR3 protein: CASNPPRGSRTEAFF
CDR3 DNA: TGTGCCAGTAACCCACCCAGGGGCTCAAGGACTGAAGCTTTCTTT